This is a list of T cell receptor beta chains from one sample in a study of blood T cell repertoires in COVID-19. The repertoire was sequenced with immunoSEQ multiplex PCR; TCRdb's copy has only in-frame clones and lacks some. The table records roughly 88,000 clones, about 93% of them present only once. Sequenced material: peripheral blood. All receptors derive from a woman aged 45-60 years in a cohort sampled during active COVID-19. Both conserved end residues are part of each CDR3. Fields, in order: CDR3 length, clone size, J gene, D gene, V gene, CDR3 DNA, CDR3 protein. D genes are given only for firm matches. Not every row has a clone size; where given, it reads once, few, many or a size class.

16 . TRBJ2-2 TRBD2 TRBV15 TGTGCCACCAGCGGTAGCGGGGGGACGAACACCGGGGAGCTGTTTTTT CATSGSGGTNTGELFF
16 once TRBJ2-3 TRBD2 TRBV7-9 TGTGCCAGCAGTTCCGGGACTAGCGGGAGCCCAGATACGCAGTATTTT CASSSGTSGSPDTQYF
15 . TRBJ2-3 . TRBV24-1 TGTGCCACCAGTGGGGAGTCTAGAAACACAGATACGCAGTATTTT CATSGESRNTDTQYF
15 once TRBJ2-1 TRBD2 TRBV6-2/TRBV6-3 TGTGCCAGCAGTCCGGGGGGTCGACTCAACAATGAGCAGTTCTTC CASSPGGRLNNEQFF
17 . TRBJ2-7 . TRBV6-9 TGTGCCAGCAGTCACCTTCTCGGTGGGGCAAAGAAGCGCGAGCAGTACTTC CASSHLLGGAKKREQYF
14 once TRBJ1-3 TRBD1 TRBV19 TGTGCCAGTAGTGAGGGACAGGGGCTCAACACCATATATTTT CASSEGQGLNTIYF
15 . TRBJ2-1 TRBD2 TRBV2 TGTGCCAGCCGACGAGCGGCGGGAGGGTACAATGAGCAGTTCTTC CASRRAAGGYNEQFF
16 . TRBJ1-4 . TRBV4-1 TGCGCCAGCAGCCAAGGTTACGGAGCAGGGGTTGAAAAACTGTTTTTT CASSQGYGAGVEKLFF
15 once TRBJ2-3 . TRBV4-1 TGCGCCAGCAGCCTAGGACAGTCTAGCACAGATACGCAGTATTTT CASSLGQSSTDTQYF
14 . TRBJ1-3 . TRBV30 TGTGCCTGGAGGGCGCAGGGAATTGGAAACACCATATATTTT CAWRAQGIGNTIYF
15 . TRBJ1-2 . TRBV6-5 TGTGCCAGCAGACCATCAGGGGATGGGGGTAGAGGCTACACCTTC CASRPSGDGGRGYTF